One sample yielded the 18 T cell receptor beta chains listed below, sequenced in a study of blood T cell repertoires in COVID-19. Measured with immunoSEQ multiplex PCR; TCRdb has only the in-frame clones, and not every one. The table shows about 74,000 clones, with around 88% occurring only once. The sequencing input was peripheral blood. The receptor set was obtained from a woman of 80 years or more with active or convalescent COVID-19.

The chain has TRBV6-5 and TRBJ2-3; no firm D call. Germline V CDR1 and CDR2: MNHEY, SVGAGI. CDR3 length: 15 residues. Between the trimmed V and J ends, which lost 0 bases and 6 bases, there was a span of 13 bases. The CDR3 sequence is CASSYSPTARDTQYF. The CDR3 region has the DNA TGTGCCAGCAGTTACTCGCCCACTGCGAGGGATACGCAGTATTTT.

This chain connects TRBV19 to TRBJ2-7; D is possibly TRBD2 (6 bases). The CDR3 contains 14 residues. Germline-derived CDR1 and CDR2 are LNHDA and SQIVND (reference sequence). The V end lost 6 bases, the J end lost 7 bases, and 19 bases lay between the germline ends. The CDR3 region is CASSSGTGLNEQYF. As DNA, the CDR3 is TGTGCCAGTAGCTCCGGGACTGGTCTTAATGAGCAGTACTTC.

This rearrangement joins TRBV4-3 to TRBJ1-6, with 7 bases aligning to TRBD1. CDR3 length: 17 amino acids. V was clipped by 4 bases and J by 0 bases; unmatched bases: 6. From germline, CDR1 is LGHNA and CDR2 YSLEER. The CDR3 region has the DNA TGCGCCAGCAGCCCAGAGGGACAGACCTCCTATAATTCACCCCTCCACTTT. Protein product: CASSPEGQTSYNSPLHF.

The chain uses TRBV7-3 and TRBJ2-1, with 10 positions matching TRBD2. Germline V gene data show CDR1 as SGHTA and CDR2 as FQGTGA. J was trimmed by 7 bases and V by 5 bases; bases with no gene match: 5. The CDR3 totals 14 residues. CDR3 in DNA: TGTGCCAGCAGCCATCCGACTAGCGGGAATGAGCAGTTCTTC. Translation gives CASSHPTSGNEQFF. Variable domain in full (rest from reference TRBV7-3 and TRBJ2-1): GAGVSQTPSNKVTEKGKYVELRCDPISGHTALYWYRQSLGQGPEFLIYFQGTGAADDSGLPNDRFFAVRPEGSVSTLKIQRTERGDSAVYLCASSHPTSGNEQFFGPGTRLTVL.

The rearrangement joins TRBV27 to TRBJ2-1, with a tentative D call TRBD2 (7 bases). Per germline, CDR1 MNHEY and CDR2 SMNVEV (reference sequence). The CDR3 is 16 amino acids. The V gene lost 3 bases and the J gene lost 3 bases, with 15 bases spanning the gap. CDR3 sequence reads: CASSFLAGAHYNEQFF. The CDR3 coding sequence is TGTGCCAGCAGTTTTCTGGCGGGGGCTCACTACAATGAGCAGTTCTTC.

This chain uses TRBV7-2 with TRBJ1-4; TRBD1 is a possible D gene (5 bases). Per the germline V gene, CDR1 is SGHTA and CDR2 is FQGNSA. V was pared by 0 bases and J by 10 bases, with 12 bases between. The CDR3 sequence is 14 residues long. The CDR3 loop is CASSLARVRGKLFF. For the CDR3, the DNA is TGTGCCAGCAGCTTAGCCAGGGTTCGAGGAAAACTGTTTTTT. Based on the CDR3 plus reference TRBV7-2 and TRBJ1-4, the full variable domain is GAGVSQSPSNKVTEKGKDVELRCDPISGHTALYWYRQSLGQGLEFLIYFQGNSAPDKSGLPSDRFSAERTGGSVSTLTIQRTQQEDSAVYLCASSLARVRGKLFFGSGTQLSVL.

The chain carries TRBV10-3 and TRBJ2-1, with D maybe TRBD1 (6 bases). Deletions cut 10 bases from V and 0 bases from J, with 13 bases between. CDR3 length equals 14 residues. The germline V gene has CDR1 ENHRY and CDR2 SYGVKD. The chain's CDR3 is CATQGFSSYNEQFF. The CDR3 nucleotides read TGTGCCACACAGGGCTTTAGCTCCTACAATGAGCAGTTCTTC.

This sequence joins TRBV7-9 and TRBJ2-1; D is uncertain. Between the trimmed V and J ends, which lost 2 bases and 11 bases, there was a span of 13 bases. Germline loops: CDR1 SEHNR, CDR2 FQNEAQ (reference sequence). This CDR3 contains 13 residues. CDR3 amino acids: CASSLFPPGQQFF. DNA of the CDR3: TGTGCCAGCAGCTTATTCCCCCCCGGTCAGCAGTTCTTC.

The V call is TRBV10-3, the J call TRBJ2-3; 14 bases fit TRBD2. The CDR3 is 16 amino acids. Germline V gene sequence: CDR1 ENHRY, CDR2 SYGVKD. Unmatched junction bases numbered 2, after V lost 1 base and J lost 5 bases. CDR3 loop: CAISELGLAGVDTQYF. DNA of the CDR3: TGTGCCATCAGTGAGTTGGGACTAGCGGGGGTAGATACGCAGTATTTT.

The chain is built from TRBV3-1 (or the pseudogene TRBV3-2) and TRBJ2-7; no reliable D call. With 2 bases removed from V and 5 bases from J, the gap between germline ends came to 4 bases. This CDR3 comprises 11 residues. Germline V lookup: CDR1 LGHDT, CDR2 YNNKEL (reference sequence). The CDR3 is CASSQTDEQYF. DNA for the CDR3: TGTGCCAGCAGCCAAACGGACGAGCAGTACTTC.

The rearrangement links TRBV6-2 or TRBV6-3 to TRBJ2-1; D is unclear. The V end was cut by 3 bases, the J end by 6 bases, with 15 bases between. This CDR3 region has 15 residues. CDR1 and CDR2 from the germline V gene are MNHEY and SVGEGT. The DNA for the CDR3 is TGTGCCAGCAGTTATCCGACAAGGATGGGCAATGAGCAGTTCTTC. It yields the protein CASSYPTRMGNEQFF.

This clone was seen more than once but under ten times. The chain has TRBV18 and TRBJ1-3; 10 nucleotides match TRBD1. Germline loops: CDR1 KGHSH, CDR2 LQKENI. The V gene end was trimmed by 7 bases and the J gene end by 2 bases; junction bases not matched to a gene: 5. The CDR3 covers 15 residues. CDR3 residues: CASWTGTGAGNTIYF. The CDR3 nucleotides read TGTGCCAGCTGGACCGGGACAGGGGCTGGAAACACCATATATTTT.

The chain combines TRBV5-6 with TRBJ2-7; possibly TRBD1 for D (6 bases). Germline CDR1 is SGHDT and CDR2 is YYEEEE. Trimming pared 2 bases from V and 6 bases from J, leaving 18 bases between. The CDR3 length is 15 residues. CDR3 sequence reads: CASSLRTEPKVEQYF. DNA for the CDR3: TGTGCCAGCAGCTTACGGACAGAGCCTAAGGTCGAGCAGTACTTC.

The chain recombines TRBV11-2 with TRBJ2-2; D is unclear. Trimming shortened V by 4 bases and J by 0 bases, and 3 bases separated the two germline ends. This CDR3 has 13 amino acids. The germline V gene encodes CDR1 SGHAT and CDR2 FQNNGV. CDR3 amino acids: CASSSTNTGELFF. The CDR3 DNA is TGTGCCAGCAGCTCCACGAACACCGGGGAGCTGTTTTTT.

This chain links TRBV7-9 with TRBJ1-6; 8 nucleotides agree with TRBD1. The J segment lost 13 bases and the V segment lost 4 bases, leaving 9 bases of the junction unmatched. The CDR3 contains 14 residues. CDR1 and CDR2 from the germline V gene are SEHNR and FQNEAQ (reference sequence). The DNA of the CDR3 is TGTGCCAGCAGCTCCGGACAGGGTTCCCTGCCCCTCCACTTT. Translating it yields CASSSGQGSLPLHF. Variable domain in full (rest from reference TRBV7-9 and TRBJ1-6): DTGVSQNPRHKITKRGQNVTFRCDPISEHNRLYWYRQTLGQGPEFLTYFQNEAQLEKSRLLSDRFSAERPKGSFSTLEIQRTEQGDSAMYLCASSSGQGSLPLHFGNGTRLTVT.

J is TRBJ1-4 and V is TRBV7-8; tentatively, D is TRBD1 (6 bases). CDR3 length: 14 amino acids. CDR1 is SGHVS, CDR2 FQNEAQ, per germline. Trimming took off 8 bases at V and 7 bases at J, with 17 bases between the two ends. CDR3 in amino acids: CASVRGSSGEKLFF. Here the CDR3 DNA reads TGTGCCAGCGTGAGGGGGTCTTCCGGTGAAAAACTGTTTTTT.

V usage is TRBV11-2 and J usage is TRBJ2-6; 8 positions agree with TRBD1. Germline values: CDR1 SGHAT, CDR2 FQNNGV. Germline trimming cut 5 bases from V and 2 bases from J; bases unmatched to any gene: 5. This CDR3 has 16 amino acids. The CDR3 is CASSLLQGAGANVLTF. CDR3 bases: TGTGCCAGCAGCCTATTACAGGGGGCTGGGGCCAACGTCCTGACTTTC.

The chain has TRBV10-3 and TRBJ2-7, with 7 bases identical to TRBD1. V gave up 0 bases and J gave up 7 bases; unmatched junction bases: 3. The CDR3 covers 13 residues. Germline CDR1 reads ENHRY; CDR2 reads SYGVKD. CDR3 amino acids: CAISESQGREQYF. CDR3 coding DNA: TGTGCCATCAGTGAGTCACAGGGGCGTGAGCAGTACTTC.